This TCR beta chain was identified in a study of T cell changes during pregnancy in multiple sclerosis. CDR1 and CDR2 from the germline V gene are SGHTA and FQGNSA. Trimming cost V 1 base and J 3 bases; bases outside gene matches: 2. This CDR3 has 16 amino acids. Sequencing was performed with immunoSEQ multiplex PCR; in TCRdb, only in-frame clones are kept and a portion is missing. The sample contains roughly 35,000 clones, 80% to 95% of which appear only once. V usage is TRBV7-2 and J usage is TRBJ2-3, with 12 bases identical to TRBD2. This receptor was taken from a female donor in good health, enrolled as a control in a pregnancy study. The sequences come from CD4+ T cells from peripheral blood mononuclear cells, collected in the third trimester of pregnancy. The CDR3 coding sequence is TGTGCCAGCAGCTTAGTACTAGCGGGGGGAACAGATACGCAGTATTTT. Protein: CASSLVLAGGTDTQYF.